The T cell receptor (beta chain) under discussion was sequenced for a study of OX40 agonist ivuxolimab in advanced cancers. Study findings and constraints: Expanded clones tended on average to be more numerous among CD8+ T cells than CD4+.

Autoimmune disease history or systemic immunosuppression barred patients. This clone was detected only once. Antigen: not known. The repertoire was sequenced with immunoSEQ multiplex PCR; TCRdb's copy has only in-frame clones and lacks some. The table shows over 15,000 clones, with around 79% occurring only once. This TCR came from an adult with an advanced solid tumor such as melanoma, head and neck, liver or kidney cancer. The sample consisted of CD4+ or CD8+ T cells sorted from blood, taken in a trial of the OX40 agonist ivuxolimab.

CDR3 nucleotides: TGTGCCAGCAGCTTGGCAGGACTAGGGATTTTCGAGCAGTACTTC. Protein sequence: CASSLAGLGIFEQYF. This chain joins TRBV5-4 and TRBJ2-7, with 7 bases fitting TRBD2. Unmatched junction bases numbered 9, after V lost 0 bases and J lost 6 bases. The CDR3 is 15 amino acids. Germline V gene lookup returns CDR1 SGHNT and CDR2 YYREEE (reference sequence). Combining the CDR3 with reference TRBV5-4 and TRBJ2-7 gives the whole variable domain ETGVTQSPTHLIKTRGQQVTLRCSSQSGHNTVSWYQQALGQGPQFIFQYYREEENGRGNFPPRFSGLQFPNYSSELNVNALELDDSALYLCASSLAGLGIFEQYFGPGTRLTVT.